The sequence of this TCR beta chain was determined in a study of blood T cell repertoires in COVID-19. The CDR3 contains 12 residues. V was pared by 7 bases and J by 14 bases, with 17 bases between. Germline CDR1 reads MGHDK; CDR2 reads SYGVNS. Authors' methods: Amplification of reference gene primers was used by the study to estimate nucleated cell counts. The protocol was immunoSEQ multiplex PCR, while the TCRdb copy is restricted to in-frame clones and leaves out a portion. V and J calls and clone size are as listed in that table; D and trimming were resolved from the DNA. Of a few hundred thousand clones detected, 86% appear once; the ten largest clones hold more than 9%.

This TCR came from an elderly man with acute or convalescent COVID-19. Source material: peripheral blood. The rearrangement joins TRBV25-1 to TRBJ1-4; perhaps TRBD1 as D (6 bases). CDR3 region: CASTNPPGHLFF. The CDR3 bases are TGTGCCAGCACTAATCCACCGGGACATCTGTTTTTT. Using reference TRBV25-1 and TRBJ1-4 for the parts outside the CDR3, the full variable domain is EADIYQTPRYLVIGTGKKITLECSQTMGHDKMYWYQQDPGMELHLIHYSYGVNSTEKGDLSSESTVSRIRTEHFPLTLESARPSHTSQYLCASTNPPGHLFFGSGTQLSVL.